The next 24 T cell receptor beta chains were all read from a single sample in a study of cytomegalovirus exposure and HLA in healthy donors. A multiplex PCR was run with 60 Vbeta primers and 13 Jbeta primers. Produced via immunoSEQ multiplex PCR; TCRdb's table is partial and in-frame only. The table has tens of thousands of clones, 72% seen once. The sequenced material came from PBMCs. These receptor sequences come from a woman aged 40 to 50 in good health and CMV-seropositive.

This clone was detected a few times. The chain links TRBV6-5 to TRBJ2-1; possible D gene TRBD1, 6 bases. Trimming removed 6 bases from V and 3 bases from J, with 15 bases in between. The V gene's germline CDR1 is MNHEY and CDR2 SVGAGI. The CDR3 runs to 15 residues. The CDR3 reads CASRGAGAGYNEQFF. The CDR3 DNA reads as TGTGCCAGCAGAGGCGCAGGGGCGGGCTACAATGAGCAGTTCTTC.

The chain carries TRBV5-4 and TRBJ2-5; D unresolved. Germline V gene sequence: CDR1 SGHNT, CDR2 YYREEE (reference sequence). Trimming took 0 bases from V and 5 from J, leaving 8 bases between them. The CDR3 is made up of 13 amino acids. CDR3 loop: CASSLVAGETQYF. DNA for the CDR3: TGTGCCAGCAGCTTGGTAGCCGGGGAGACCCAGTACTTC.

This chain joins TRBV30 and TRBJ1-1, with TRBD1 as a possible D gene (6 bases). From germline, CDR1 is GTSNPN and CDR2 SVGIG (reference sequence). CDR3 length: 13 residues. The V and J ends lost 8 bases and 1 base respectively, with 14 bases between them. The CDR3 coding sequence is TGTGCCATGCAGGGGCAGGCGAACACTGAAGCTTTCTTT. It translates to CAMQGQANTEAFF.

For this clone: Other DNA sequences in this sample translate to the same CDR3. This sequence joins TRBV5-1 and TRBJ2-3; D is ambiguous. V was clipped by 2 bases and J by 3 bases, with 4 bases between them. CDR1 is SGHRS, CDR2 YFSETQ, per germline. This CDR3 has 12 amino acids. This chain's CDR3 is CASSLSTDTQYF. In nucleotides, the CDR3 is TGCGCCAGCAGCTTATCGACAGATACGCAGTATTTT.

The chain employs TRBV9 and TRBJ1-1; 8 nucleotides align to TRBD1. The CDR3 loop spans 15 amino acids. Per germline, CDR1 SGDLS and CDR2 YYNGEE. The V and J ends lost 0 bases and 5 bases, in that order; junction bases with no gene match: 6. The CDR3: CASSVEGTGGTEAFF. CDR3 DNA sequence: TGTGCCAGCAGCGTAGAGGGGACAGGCGGTACTGAAGCTTTCTTT.

This clone was recorded a few times. This rearrangement joins TRBV2 to TRBJ1-1; D is ambiguous. V was cut by 6 bases and J by 5 bases, with 16 bases left in between. Germline CDR1 and CDR2: SNHLY and FYNNEI. This CDR3 is 14 amino acids long. This chain's CDR3 is CASSGFTSVTEAFF. Written as DNA, the CDR3 is TGTGCCAGCAGCGGGTTCACGAGTGTGACTGAAGCTTTCTTT.

This clone was observed a single time. This rearrangement joins TRBV19 to TRBJ2-7; TRBD1 matches 11 bases. Germline V gene lookup returns CDR1 LNHDA and CDR2 SQIVND (reference sequence). The V gene end was trimmed by 3 bases and the J gene end by 2 bases; junction bases not matched to a gene: 0. The CDR3 runs 14 residues. CDR3: CASSMGQGAYEQYF. CDR3 DNA sequence: TGTGCCAGTAGTATGGGACAGGGGGCCTACGAGCAGTACTTC.

The chain employs TRBV6-1 and TRBJ1-5, with TRBD1 identical over 8 bases. The germline CDR1 and CDR2 sequences are MNHNS and SASEGT. J gave up 1 base and V 11 bases, and 4 bases lay outside the gene matches. The CDR3 contains 13 residues. In nucleotides, the CDR3 is TGTGCCTCGGGACAGGAAAGCAATCAGCCCCAGCATTTT. This gives the protein CASGQESNQPQHF.

The rearrangement uses TRBV5-4 and TRBJ1-3, with TRBD1 matching 8 bases. The CDR3 covers 14 residues. Germline V gene lookup returns CDR1 SGHNT and CDR2 YYREEE (reference sequence). V was pared by 0 bases and J by 4 bases, with 0 bases of the junction left unmatched. The CDR3 region is CASSLGQGGNTIYF. In nucleotides, the CDR3 is TGTGCCAGCAGCTTGGGACAGGGGGGAAACACCATATATTTT.

This chain links TRBV30 with TRBJ1-6; TRBD1 agrees at 8 bases. Trimming cost V 2 bases and J 7 bases; bases outside gene matches: 7. The CDR3 is 15 residues long. CDR1 is GTSNPN, CDR2 SVGIG, per germline (reference sequence). CDR3 sequence reads: CAWSLPGQANSPLHF. CDR3 in DNA: TGTGCCTGGAGTTTACCGGGACAGGCGAATTCACCCCTCCACTTT.

The chain employs TRBV7-8 and TRBJ1-6; tentatively, D is TRBD1 (5 bases). Trimming left V 1 base short and J 5 bases short, with 6 bases between. The CDR3 covers 14 residues. CDR1 SGHVS and CDR2 FQNEAQ come from the germline V gene. As DNA, the CDR3 is TGTGCCAGCAGCTTAGGGGGCAATAATTCACCCCTCCACTTT. This codes for CASSLGGNNSPLHF.

The chain joins TRBV7-9 to TRBJ2-7, with 8 bases that match TRBD1. Germline V gene sequence: CDR1 SEHNR, CDR2 FQNEAQ (reference sequence). CDR3 length: 15 residues. V trimming: 1 base; J trimming: 0 bases; junction bases outside the gene matches: 2. CDR3 region: CASSLGDRSSYEQYF. Here the CDR3 DNA reads TGTGCCAGCAGCTTAGGGGACAGGAGCTCCTACGAGCAGTACTTC.

J is TRBJ2-7 and V is TRBV6-6; possible D gene TRBD1, 6 bases. V lost 4 bases, J lost 7 bases, and 20 bases lay in between. The germline V gene encodes CDR1 MNHNY and CDR2 SVGAGI (reference sequence). This CDR3 spans 15 amino acids. The DNA for the CDR3 is TGTGCCAGCAGTTTACTCGGGGACAAAAAGAGGGAGCAGTACTTC. This gives the protein CASSLLGDKKREQYF.

The chain joins TRBV5-1 to TRBJ2-2; D is possibly TRBD2 (6 bases). The germline gives CDR1 SGHRS, CDR2 YFSETQ. The CDR3 sequence is 16 residues long. V lost 2 bases and J 0 bases, leaving 11 bases between the germline ends. In DNA, the CDR3 is TGCGCCAGCAGCTTCCTGAGCGGGCCGAACACCGGGGAGCTGTTTTTT. Encoded protein: CASSFLSGPNTGELFF.

This clone was counted only a few times. The V call is TRBV23-1, the J call TRBJ1-1; 7 positions agree with TRBD1. TRBV23-1 is given ORF status, its function remaining uncertain. CDR3 length equals 20 residues. Trimming removed 0 bases from V and 5 bases from J; junction bases left unmatched: 21. CDR3 coding DNA: TGCGCCAGCAGTCAATCCGCGGGGGGCAGGGGGGAAACTGAGGGGACTGAAGCTTTCTTT. It is translated as CASSQSAGGRGETEGTEAFF.

This clone was counted a few times. The chain links TRBV7-6 to TRBJ1-1; tentatively, D is TRBD1 (5 bases). V was clipped by 1 base and J by 6 bases, with 9 bases between them. CDR3 length: 13 residues. Germline V gene data show CDR1 as SGHVS and CDR2 as FNYEAQ. The CDR3 region has the DNA TGTGCCAGCAGCTTAGTGGGGGGGGCTGAAGCTTTCTTT. This sequence encodes CASSLVGGAEAFF.

This clone has only a few counts. CDR3 sequence (DNA): TGTGCCAGCAGTTCTAGCAGCACTGAAGCTTTCTTT. It is translated as CASSSSSTEAFF. The chain is built from TRBV27 and TRBJ1-1; D gene ambiguous. Per the germline V gene, CDR1 is MNHEY and CDR2 is SMNVEV (reference sequence). V was clipped by 4 bases and J by 4 bases, with 7 bases between them. This CDR3 contains 12 residues.

This sequence joins TRBV28 and TRBJ1-1; 10 bases map to TRBD1. CDR3 length: 14 amino acids. CDR1 is MDHEN and CDR2 is SYDVKM in the germline V gene. The ends lost 6 bases at V and 3 bases at J; junction bases unmatched: 4. DNA for the CDR3: TGTGCCAGCAGGACCGGACAGGGGGACACTGAAGCTTTCTTT. Encoded protein: CASRTGQGDTEAFF.

The chain couples TRBV6-5 to TRBJ2-7; TRBD1 matches at 7 bases. Per germline, CDR1 MNHEY and CDR2 SVGAGI. The CDR3 length is 15 residues. V was clipped by 4 bases and J by 2 bases; unmatched bases: 8. CDR3 nucleotides: TGTGCCAGCAGTTCCTCCGGGACAGTTACCTACGAGCAGTACTTC. This sequence encodes CASSSSGTVTYEQYF.

The J gene is TRBJ1-2, the V gene TRBV19, with TRBD1 as a possible D gene (6 bases). CDR1 is LNHDA and CDR2 is SQIVND in the germline V gene (reference sequence). The CDR3 extends over 13 amino acids. The ends were cut back, 6 bases at V and 7 bases at J, with 15 bases in the middle. The CDR3, as DNA: TGTGCCAGTAGCGACGCCGGGACACTTGGCTACACCTTC. It is translated as CASSDAGTLGYTF. Supplemented by reference TRBV19 and TRBJ1-2, the full variable domain reads DGGITQSPKYLFRKEGQNVTLSCEQNLNHDAMYWYRQDPGQGLRLIYYSQIVNDFQKGDIAEGYSVSREKKESFPLTVTSAQKNPTAFYLCASSDAGTLGYTFGSGTRLTVV.

The table lists this clone with a count of one. The gene calls are TRBV9 and TRBJ2-1; 10 bases line up with TRBD2. Germline loops: CDR1 SGDLS, CDR2 YYNGEE. Germline trimming cut 4 bases from V and 7 bases from J; bases unmatched to any gene: 11. CDR3 length: 16 residues. The DNA of the CDR3 is TGTGCCAGCAGCACAACCCCCGGGACTAGCGAAAATGAGCAGTTCTTC. Protein product: CASSTTPGTSENEQFF. The whole variable domain, filled in from reference TRBV9 and TRBJ2-1, reads DSGVTQTPKHLITATGQRVTLRCSPRSGDLSVYWYQQSLDQGLQFLIQYYNGEERAKGNILERFSAQQFPDLHSELNLSSLELGDSALYFCASSTTPGTSENEQFFGPGTRLTVL.

As to this clone: Other nucleotide sequences in the sample specify the same CDR3. V usage is TRBV5-1 and J usage is TRBJ2-7; 13 bases are shared with TRBD2. Unmatched junction bases numbered 1, after V lost 0 bases and J lost 4 bases. The CDR3 extends over 15 amino acids. Germline V gene data show CDR1 as SGHRS and CDR2 as YFSETQ. The CDR3 loop reads CASSLGLAGGYEQYF. Here the CDR3 DNA reads TGCGCCAGCAGCTTGGGACTAGCGGGGGGATACGAGCAGTACTTC. The full variable domain, with the rest looked up from reference TRBV5-1 and TRBJ2-7, is KAGVTQTPRYLIKTRGQQVTLSCSPISGHRSVSWYQQTPGQGLQFLFEYFSETQRNKGNFPGRFSGRQFSNSRSEMNVSTLELGDSALYLCASSLGLAGGYEQYFGPGTRLTVT.

The V gene is TRBV6-5, the J gene TRBJ2-7; 9 bases agree with TRBD1. The CDR3 runs to 15 residues. The V gene end was trimmed by 0 bases and the J gene end by 6 bases; junction bases not matched to a gene: 6. Germline CDR1 reads MNHEY; CDR2 reads SVGAGI. The CDR3 spells CASSYSGTGFLEQYF. The CDR3 coding sequence is TGTGCCAGCAGTTACTCCGGGACAGGGTTTCTCGAGCAGTACTTC.

This clone was detected once. The chain recombines TRBV6-1 with TRBJ1-2, with 8 positions matching TRBD1. CDR1 and CDR2 (germline): MNHNS, SASEGT. Trimming at V came to 4 bases and at J to 4 bases, leaving 8 bases not matched to a gene. This CDR3 has 15 amino acids. In DNA form, the CDR3 reads TGTGCCAGCAGTGCAGGGGGCGCGGGTACCTATGGCTACACCTTC. This codes for CASSAGGAGTYGYTF.